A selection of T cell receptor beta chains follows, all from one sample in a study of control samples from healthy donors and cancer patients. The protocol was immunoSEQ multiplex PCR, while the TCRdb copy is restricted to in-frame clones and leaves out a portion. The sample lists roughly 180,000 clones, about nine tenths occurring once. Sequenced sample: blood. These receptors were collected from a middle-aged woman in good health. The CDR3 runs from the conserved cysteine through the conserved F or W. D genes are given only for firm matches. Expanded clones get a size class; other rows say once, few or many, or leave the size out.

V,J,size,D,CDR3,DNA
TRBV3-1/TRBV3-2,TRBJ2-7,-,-,CASSLGLRSSYEQYF,TGTGCCAGCAGCCTTGGGCTGCGGAGCTCCTACGAGCAGTACTTC
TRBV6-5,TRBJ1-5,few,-,CASSYGPSQPQHF,TGTGCCAGCAGTTATGGACCTTCTCAGCCCCAGCATTTT
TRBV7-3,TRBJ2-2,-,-,CASSTQWQTDTGELFF,TGTGCCAGCAGCACCCAGTGGCAGACGGACACCGGGGAGCTGTTTTTT
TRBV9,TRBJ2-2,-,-,CASSGTTTATGELFF,TGTGCCAGCAGCGGGACGACCACTGCGACCGGGGAGCTGTTTTTT
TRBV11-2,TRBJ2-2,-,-,CASSPPPDTGELFF,TGTGCCAGCAGCCCTCCTCCCGACACCGGGGAGCTGTTTTTT
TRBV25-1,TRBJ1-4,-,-,CASSGPGSGEKLFF,TGTGCCAGCAGTGGTCCCGGATCTGGAGAAAAACTGTTTTTT
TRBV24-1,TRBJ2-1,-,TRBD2,CATSDPTSGESLFF,TGTGCCACCAGTGACCCCACTAGCGGGGAGTCTCTGTTCTTC
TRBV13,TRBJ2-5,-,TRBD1,CASSHRTGLRGETQYF,TGTGCCAGCAGCCACCGGACAGGCTTGAGGGGGGAGACCCAGTACTTC
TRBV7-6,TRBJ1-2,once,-,CASSLDEEDRFYGYTF,TGTGCCAGCAGCTTAGACGAGGAGGATCGGTTCTATGGCTACACCTTC
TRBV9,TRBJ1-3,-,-,CASSVGPGSVNTIYF,TGTGCCAGCAGCGTAGGGCCGGGGAGCGTAAACACCATATATTTT
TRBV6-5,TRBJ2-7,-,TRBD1,CASRENRGSYEQYF,TGTGCCAGCAGGGAGAACAGGGGGTCATACGAGCAGTACTTC
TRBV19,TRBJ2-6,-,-,CASSIGIASGANVLTF,TGTGCCAGTAGTATAGGTATCGCCTCTGGGGCCAACGTCCTGACTTTC
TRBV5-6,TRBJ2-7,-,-,CASSRRGTFPGEQYF,TGTGCCAGCAGCCGCCGTGGGACTTTCCCCGGCGAGCAGTACTTC
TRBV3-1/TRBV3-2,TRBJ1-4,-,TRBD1,CASSRQGPGGLFF,TGTGCCAGCAGCCGACAGGGTCCGGGCGGACTGTTTTTT
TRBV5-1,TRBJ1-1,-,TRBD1,CASSWSVTGATPKNTEAFF,TGCGCCAGCAGCTGGTCAGTAACAGGGGCCACCCCAAAGAACACTGAAGCTTTCTTT
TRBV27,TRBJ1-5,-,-,CASSLTTSMQPQHF,TGTGCCAGCAGTTTAACGACAAGCATGCAGCCCCAGCATTTT
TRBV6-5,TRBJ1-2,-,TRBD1,CASSLTGGLNYGYTF,TGTGCCAGCAGTTTAACAGGGGGCCTTAACTATGGCTACACCTTC
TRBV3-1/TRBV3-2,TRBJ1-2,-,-,CASSQAGPANYGYTF,TGTGCCAGCAGCCAGGCCGGACCCGCTAACTATGGCTACACCTTC
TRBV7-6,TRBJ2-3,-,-,CASSLVGWAGGTDTQYF,TGTGCCAGCAGCTTAGTGGGTTGGGCAGGGGGCACAGATACGCAGTATTTT
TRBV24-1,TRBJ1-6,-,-,CATSGPGGFNSPLHF,TGTGCCACCAGTGGCCCGGGGGGATTCAATTCACCCCTCCACTTT
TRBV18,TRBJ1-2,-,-,CASSPGRQNYGYTF,TGTGCCAGCTCTCCGGGCAGGCAGAACTATGGCTACACCTTC
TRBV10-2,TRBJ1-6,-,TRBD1,CASSETGTGDSPLHF,TGCGCCAGCAGTGAGACCGGGACAGGAGACTCACCCCTCCACTTT
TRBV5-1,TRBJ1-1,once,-,CASSLEGATEAFF,TGCGCCAGCAGCTTGGAAGGGGCAACTGAAGCTTTCTTT